This T cell receptor beta chain originates from a study of T cells after yellow fever vaccination. Study observations and caveats: Most clones from primary vaccination were detected again post-booster (approximately 97% CD4, 70% to 90% CD8). The secondary response was weaker, and its peak arrived faster, on day 5 versus 15.

For this clonotype: The antigen is undetermined.

TCRdb independently ran MiXCR on the 5' RACE reads; one entry per CDR3 protein. The sample consists of 300,000 or so distinct CDR3 sequences, roughly 8.4% of them appearing once. This receptor was identified in a man aged 18 to 35 who received the YFV17D yellow fever vaccine. This material consisted of PBMCs, taken about 41 days after the first yellow fever vaccination.

CDR3 DNA: TGCAGTGCTAGAGATTATCTTAATGACGAAAAACTGTTTTTT. This sequence encodes CSARDYLNDEKLFF. The J gene is TRBJ1-4, the V gene TRBV20-1; D gene ambiguous. V lost 0 bases to trimming and J lost 8 bases, with 13 bases between them. Germline V gives CDR1 DFQATT, CDR2 SNEGSKA (reference sequence). The CDR3 has 14 residues.